These 22 T cell receptor beta chains were sequenced from one sample in a study of T cell clonality in common variable immunodeficiency. Measured with immunoSEQ multiplex PCR; TCRdb has only the in-frame clones, and not every one. The sample offers 55,000 or so clones and no singletons, the top ten holding 0.83%. Sequenced sample: peripheral blood mononuclear cells. The receptors stem from a person aged 18 to 70 in good health.

In this sample, this clone turned up many times. The sequence runs out 3 residues before the end of the CDR3; the remainder is reconstructed from the germline J gene. The rearrangement joins TRBV28 to TRBJ1-2, with no clear D. CDR3 length equals 17 residues. CDR1 is MDHEN, CDR2 SYDVKM, per germline. With 8 bases removed from V and 7 bases from J, the gap between germline ends came to 29 bases. This CDR3 is CASRSPAGPLRTGGYTF. The sequenced part of the CDR3 DNA is TGTGCCAGCCGCTCCCCGGCGGGCCCTCTAAGAACGGGTGGC.

This clone was found many times. The part of the CDR3 DNA that was read is TGTGCCACCTCGGGACTGGTAAATTCACCC. This translates into CATSGLVNSP. The whole CDR3 sequence reads CATSGLVNSPLHF. This sequence joins TRBV5-5 and TRBJ1-6; tentatively, D is TRBD1 (5 bases). The missing CDR3 end, 3 residues past where the read stops, is filled in from the germline J gene. Trimming took 9 bases from V and 7 from J, leaving 14 bases between them. CDR3 length: 13 residues. From germline, CDR1 is SGHKS and CDR2 YYEKEE (reference sequence).

This clone was detected many times. The read ends 3 residues early relative to the CDR3; the germline J gene fills the gap. V gene TRBV6-4 combines with J gene TRBJ1-2; 9 positions match TRBD1. Germline V gene sequence: CDR1 MRHNA, CDR2 SNTAGT. The CDR3 loop spans 15 amino acids. V dropped 6 bases and J dropped 4; count of bases not matched to a gene: 9. The covered CDR3 bases are TGTGCCAGCAGCGTCTCCGGGACAGGGTTCTATGGC. This translates into CASSVSGTGFYG. The full-length CDR3 reads as CASSVSGTGFYGYTF.

In its sample, this clone was seen a few times. The CDR3 extends 3 residues past the end of the read, so its final part is completed from the germline J gene. The chain uses TRBV30 and TRBJ2-3; perhaps TRBD2 as D (5 bases). The germline V gene encodes CDR1 GTSNPN and CDR2 SVGIG (reference sequence). This CDR3 spans 13 amino acids. CDR3 region: CAWSAGVNQPQYF. The part of the CDR3 DNA that was read is TGTGCCTGGAGTGCCGGGGTCAATCAGCCG. Drawing the rest from reference TRBV30 and TRBJ2-3, the complete variable domain is SQTIHQWPATLVQPVGSPLSLECTVEGTSNPNLYWYRQAAGRGLQLLFYSVGIGQISSEVPQNLSASRPQDRQFILSSKKLLLSDSGFYLCAWSAGVNQPQYFGPGTRLTVL.

This clone was detected many times. Incomplete CDR3 DNA: TGTGCCATCAGTGCGAGTAGCGGGAGGGCCGGCGAG. This gives the protein CAISASSGRAGE. The whole CDR3 sequence is CAISASSGRAGEQYF. The chain has TRBV10-3 and TRBJ2-7; TRBD2 agrees at 11 bases. The read terminates 3 residues before the CDR3 end, so the remaining end is supplied by the germline J gene. CDR1 and CDR2 from the germline V gene are ENHRY and SYGVKD. The CDR3 runs to 15 residues. The V segment lost 4 bases and the J segment 6 bases; nucleotides outside the gene matches: 8.

The table lists this clone with many counts. The read finishes 3 residues shy of the CDR3 end, and the germline J gene is used to complete it. The chain is built from TRBV19 and TRBJ2-2, with 8 nucleotides matching TRBD1. The V gene's germline CDR1 is LNHDA and CDR2 SQIVND (reference sequence). The CDR3 has 15 residues. CDR3 protein: CASSGVTGVYEKLFF. Incomplete CDR3 DNA: TGTGCCAGTAGCGGGGTGACAGGGGTTTATGAAAAG.

This clone has more than one count but fewer than ten. One end of the junction does not line up with germline, which may come from a read error. The CDR3 extends 3 residues past the end of the read, so its final part is completed from the germline J gene. Other DNA sequences of this sample code for an identical CDR3. This rearrangement joins TRBV18 to TRBJ1-3; the D gene is possibly TRBD1 (6 bases). The CDR3 totals 15 residues. Germline V gene data show CDR1 as KGHSH and CDR2 as LQKENI. CDR3: CASSRDTSSGNTIYF. The covered CDR3 bases are TGTGCCAGCTCACGGGACACGAGCTCTGGAAACACG.

This clone was picked up many times. With the read ending 3 residues before the CDR3 end, the germline J gene is used to fill in that end. V gene TRBV20-1 combines with J gene TRBJ1-2; 7 bases agree with TRBD1. Germline V gene data show CDR1 as DFQATT and CDR2 as SNEGSKA (reference sequence). J was trimmed by 4 bases and V by 5 bases; bases with no gene match: 4. This CDR3 has 12 residues. The sequenced CDR3 bases are TGCAGTGCTGGACAGGACTTCTATGGC. Its protein is CSAGQDFYG. The entire CDR3 protein reads CSAGQDFYGYTF.

This clone showed up just a few times. The read halts 3 residues ahead of the CDR3 end, with the missing end drawn from the germline J gene. The chain carries TRBV5-1 and TRBJ2-2; D may be TRBD1 or TRBD2 (5 bases each). The CDR3 runs 19 residues. Looked up from germline, CDR1 is SGHRS and CDR2 is YFSETQ. Incomplete CDR3 DNA: TGCGCCAGCAGCTTGGGGACGGGCGCAGGGAGAATGAGGAATTCACCG. Encoded protein: CASSLGTGAGRMRNSP. The full CDR3 is CASSLGTGAGRMRNSPLFF.

Ten or more counts support this clone. Coverage ceases 3 residues before the CDR3 finishes, and the germline J gene fills in the end. The chain couples TRBV12-3 or TRBV12-4 to TRBJ2-5; D perhaps matches TRBD1 (6 bases). The V gene lost 6 bases and the J gene lost 2 bases, with 16 bases spanning the gap. This CDR3 region has 15 residues. This CDR3 is CASSQLGQGQETQYF. The sequenced CDR3 bases are TGTGCCAGCAGCCAACTAGGGCAGGGGCAAGAGACC.

This clone was recorded many times. CDR3 protein: CASSSPGLASEQYF. The CDR3 DNA, read in part, is TGTGCCAGCAGTTCGCCGGGACTAGCGAGCGAG. V is TRBV7-9 and J is TRBJ2-7; 10 bases match TRBD2. The CDR3 extends 3 residues past the end of the read, so its final part is completed from the germline J gene. Unmatched junction bases numbered 8, after V lost 6 bases and J lost 6 bases. Germline V gives CDR1 SEHNR, CDR2 FQNEAQ (reference sequence). The CDR3 has 14 amino acids.

This clone was seen many times. The read comes to an end 3 residues before the CDR3 does, leaving the germline J gene to fill in the end. V is TRBV18 and J is TRBJ1-1; possible D gene TRBD1, 5 bases. There are 13 residues in the CDR3. The germline CDR1 and CDR2 sequences are KGHSH and LQKENI. Here the CDR3 reads CASSRPGQGKAFF. CDR3 bases read: TGTGCCAGCTCTCGACCGGGTCAGGGTAAA.

This clone was detected ten times or more. With the read ending 3 residues before the CDR3 end, the germline J gene is used to fill in that end. The chain links TRBV7-6 to TRBJ2-1; D is perhaps TRBD2 (5 bases). V shed 5 bases and J shed 1 base, with 18 bases lying between them. The CDR3 runs to 17 residues. Germline CDR1 is SGHVS and CDR2 is FNYEAQ. Incomplete CDR3 DNA: TGTGCCAGCAGCCTCACGGAGAACAGCGGATCCTACAATGAG. This codes for CASSLTENSGSYNE. The complete CDR3 protein is CASSLTENSGSYNEQFF.

This clone was counted ten times or more. The DNA ends 3 residues before the CDR3 does, and the rest of the CDR3 is filled in from the germline J gene. The chain joins TRBV5-5 to TRBJ2-3; 9 nucleotides line up with TRBD1. The CDR3 covers 15 residues. The germline gives CDR1 SGHKS, CDR2 YYEKEE (reference sequence). CDR3 in amino acids: CASSFPQGAWETQYF. The sequenced CDR3 bases are TGTGCCAGCAGCTTCCCACAGGGGGCCTGGGAGACG.

The sample holds many counts of this clone. Sequencing ends 3 residues short of the CDR3 end; the germline J gene provides the rest. The J gene is TRBJ1-5, the V gene TRBV7-9; possible D gene TRBD1, 6 bases. V was cut by 8 bases and J by 4 bases, with 12 bases left in between. Germline V gene lookup returns CDR1 SEHNR and CDR2 FQNEAQ (reference sequence). CDR3 length: 13 amino acids. CDR3: CASQQGANQPQHF. The CDR3 DNA, read in part, is TGTGCCAGCCAACAGGGTGCAAATCAGCCC.

At least ten counts were recorded for this clone. The read ends 3 residues shy of where the CDR3 ends; the end is completed using the germline J gene. This chain joins TRBV5-1 and TRBJ1-1; TRBD1 aligns across 7 bases. Trimming took 3 bases from V and 1 from J; bases not matched to a gene: 6. The CDR3 runs 15 residues. Germline CDR1 is SGHRS and CDR2 is YFSETQ. CDR3 DNA, as far as it was read: TGCGCCAGCAGCTGGGCAGGGGGTGAGAACACTGAA. Protein sequence: CASSWAGGENTE. The full CDR3 is CASSWAGGENTEAFF.

This clone was observed many times. The CDR3 goes on 3 residues after the read ends, and that part is filled in from the germline J gene. The chain couples TRBV18 to TRBJ2-6; 9 bases match TRBD2. This CDR3 is 18 amino acids long. Germline CDR1 and CDR2: KGHSH and LQKENI. V dropped 0 bases and J dropped 4; count of bases not matched to a gene: 7. The CDR3 DNA, read in part, is TGTGCCAGCTCACCACCGACTAGCGGCCCAGGGGGGGCCAACGTC. It codes for CASSPPTSGPGGANV. The entire CDR3 protein is CASSPPTSGPGGANVLTF.

This clone was seen at least ten times. The CDR3 end lies 3 residues beyond the end of the read and is filled in from the germline J gene. The rearrangement uses TRBV7-8 and TRBJ1-1; TRBD1 is a possible D gene (5 bases). The CDR3 runs to 16 residues. V was trimmed by 5 bases and J by 2 bases, leaving 18 bases between them. Per the germline V gene, CDR1 is SGHVS and CDR2 is FQNEAQ. The chain's CDR3 is CASSLSPVRENTEAFF. The CDR3 bases that were read are TGTGCCAGCAGCCTTAGCCCGGTCAGGGAAAACACTGAA. Full variable domain (outside the CDR3, taken from reference TRBV7-8 and TRBJ1-1): GAGVSQSPRYKVAKRGQDVALRCDPISGHVSLFWYQQALGQGPEFLTYFQNEAQLDKSGLPSDRFFAERPEGSVSTLKIQRTQQEDSAVYLCASSLSPVRENTEAFFGQGTRLTVV.

Ten or more counts support this clone. The read terminates 3 residues ahead of where the CDR3 ends, so the germline J gene completes it. The V gene is TRBV5-4, the J gene TRBJ1-3; TRBD1 might be the D (6 bases). Between the trimmed V and J ends, which lost 0 bases and 9 bases, there was a span of 13 bases. The CDR3 is 14 residues long. Germline CDR1 SGHNT, CDR2 YYREEE (reference sequence). The sequenced part of the CDR3 DNA is TGTGCCAGCAGCTTGGCCGGACAGTTAGTCACC. It codes for CASSLAGQLVT. The full CDR3 is CASSLAGQLVTIYF.

In this sample, this clone turned up many times. Read coverage stops 3 residues before the CDR3 terminus; the germline J gene supplies the remainder. V gene TRBV5-4 combines with J gene TRBJ2-7, with 7 positions matching TRBD1. Germline lookup yields CDR1 SGHNT and CDR2 YYREEE (reference sequence). Trimming took 4 bases from V and 4 from J; bases not matched to a gene: 8. CDR3 length equals 14 residues. CDR3 sequence: CASSPTGNGYEQYF. Incomplete CDR3 DNA: TGTGCCAGCAGCCCGACAGGGAACGGATACGAG. The full variable domain, its missing parts supplied by reference TRBV5-4 and TRBJ2-7, is ETGVTQSPTHLIKTRGQQVTLRCSSQSGHNTVSWYQQALGQGPQFIFQYYREEENGRGNFPPRFSGLQFPNYSSELNVNALELDDSALYLCASSPTGNGYEQYFGPGTRLTVT.

This clone was picked up many times. The CDR3 bases that were read are TGTGCCAGCAGGGACAGGGGGGGGGAAGATACG. This encodes CASRDRGGEDT. The whole CDR3 sequence is CASRDRGGEDTQYF. The chain links TRBV3-1 (or the pseudogene TRBV3-2) to TRBJ2-3; 10 bases fit TRBD1. The read stops 3 residues short of the end of the CDR3; the missing end is completed from the germline J gene. This CDR3 spans 14 amino acids. Trimming cost V 6 bases and J 5 bases; bases outside gene matches: 5. In germline, CDR1 is LGHDT, CDR2 YNNKEL (reference sequence).

This clone was observed at least ten times. The CDR3 goes on 3 residues after the read ends, and that part is filled in from the germline J gene. This sequence joins TRBV3-1 (or the pseudogene TRBV3-2) and TRBJ1-5; D is unclear. Trimming pared 0 bases from V and 5 bases from J, leaving 14 bases between. CDR3 length: 16 amino acids. CDR1 and CDR2 (germline): LGHDT, YNNKEL (reference sequence). CDR3 sequence: CASSQDVWAFYQPQHF. The DNA read from the CDR3 is TGTGCCAGCAGCCAAGATGTATGGGCTTTCTATCAGCCC.